Detailed here is one T cell receptor (beta chain). Clones were sequenced by immunoSEQ multiplex PCR, and TCRdb holds only the in-frame ones, with some missing. This table holds around 16,000 clones, 75% to 90% found once. This entry belongs to a study of immune evolution from preneoplasia to lung adenocarcinoma. Premalignant or tumor cells were enriched by macro-dissection after pathologic assessment. The CDR3 has 16 residues. Per germline, CDR1 MNHNS and CDR2 SASEGT. V lost 4 bases and J lost 0, with 15 bases in between. The TCR comes from a person aged 65 to 85 with invasive lung adenocarcinoma. The chain carries TRBV6-1 and TRBJ1-1; D is ambiguous. The specimen was FFPE invasive lung adenocarcinoma tissue. The CDR3 sequence is CASSVEGRYMNTEAFF. In DNA, the CDR3 is TGTGCCAGCAGTGTTGAAGGTAGATACATGAACACTGAAGCTTTCTTT.